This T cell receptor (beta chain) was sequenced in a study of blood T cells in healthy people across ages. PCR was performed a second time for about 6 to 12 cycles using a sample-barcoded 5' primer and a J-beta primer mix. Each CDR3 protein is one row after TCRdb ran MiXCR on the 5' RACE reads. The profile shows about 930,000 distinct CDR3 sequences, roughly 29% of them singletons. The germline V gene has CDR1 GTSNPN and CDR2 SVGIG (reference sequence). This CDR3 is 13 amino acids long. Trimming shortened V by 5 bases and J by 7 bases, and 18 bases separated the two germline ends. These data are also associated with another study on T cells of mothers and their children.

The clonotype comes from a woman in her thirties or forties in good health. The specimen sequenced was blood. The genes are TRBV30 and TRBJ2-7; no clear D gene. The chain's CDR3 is CAWARALRREQYF. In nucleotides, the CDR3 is TGTGCCTGGGCTCGGGCATTACGTCGAGAGCAGTACTTC.